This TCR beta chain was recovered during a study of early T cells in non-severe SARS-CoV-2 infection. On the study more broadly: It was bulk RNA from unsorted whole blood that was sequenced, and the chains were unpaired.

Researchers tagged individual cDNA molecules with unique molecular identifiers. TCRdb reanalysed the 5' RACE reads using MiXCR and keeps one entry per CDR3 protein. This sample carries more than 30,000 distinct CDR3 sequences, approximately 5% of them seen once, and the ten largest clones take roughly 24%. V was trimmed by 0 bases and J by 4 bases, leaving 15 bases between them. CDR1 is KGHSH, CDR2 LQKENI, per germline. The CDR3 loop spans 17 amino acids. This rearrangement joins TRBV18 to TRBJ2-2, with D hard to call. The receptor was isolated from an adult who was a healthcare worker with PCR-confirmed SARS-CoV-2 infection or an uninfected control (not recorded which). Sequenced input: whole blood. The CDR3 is CASSPPIPEKPTGELFF. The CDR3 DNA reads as TGTGCCAGCTCACCACCGATTCCAGAAAAGCCCACCGGGGAGCTGTTTTTT.